This T cell receptor (beta chain) was recorded in a study of early T cells in non-severe SARS-CoV-2 infection. Study overall: Unpaired chains resulted from sequencing bulk RNA of unsorted whole blood. Whole-study results and caveats: VDJdb-based annotation leaned toward anti-spike CD8 responses and missed private and CD4 specificities.

Attachment of unique molecular identifiers was made to individual cDNA molecules. MiXCR, run by TCRdb on the 5' RACE reads, gives a single entry per CDR3 protein. The table includes over 100,000 distinct CDR3 sequences, under 15% detected once. As to this clonotype: No antigen is known for it.

The CDR3 covers 13 residues. Trimming removed 6 bases at V and 9 bases at J, with 14 bases between. Per the germline V gene, CDR1 is MNHNS and CDR2 is SASEGT. This clonotype originated in an adult who was a healthcare worker with PCR-confirmed SARS-CoV-2 infection or an uninfected control (not recorded which). Material: whole blood. The chain uses TRBV6-1 and TRBJ2-2; D gene uncertain. The CDR3 coding sequence is TGTGCCAGCAGCCCCTCCCCGGCGAGGGAGCTGTTTTTT. This gives the protein CASSPSPARELFF.